The table lists the clone carrying this TCR beta chain with many counts. MiXCR, run by TCRdb on the 5' RACE reads, gives a single entry per CDR3 protein. The table records about 160,000 distinct CDR3 sequences, approximately 20% of them present only once. Trimming at V came to 2 bases and at J to 5 bases, leaving 7 bases not matched to a gene. This CDR3 is 15 amino acids long. CDR1 is KGHDR, CDR2 SFDVKD, per germline. The data derive from a study of CD8 T cells in ankylosing spondylitis. The chain carries TRBV24-1 and TRBJ2-7; 8 bases are shared with TRBD1. Sample: blood, either unsorted or a sorted T cell fraction (not recorded which). This TCR was recovered from a male donor with ankylosing spondylitis or in good health (not recorded which). In DNA form, the CDR3 reads TGTGCCACCAGTGATTCAGGACAGGGTTGGCACGAGCAGTACTTC. Translating it yields CATSDSGQGWHEQYF.